This TCR beta chain appears in the sequencing data of a study of T cell responses to AZD1222 COVID-19 vaccine. The V end lost 7 bases, the J end lost 5 bases, and 16 bases lay between the germline ends. The CDR3 covers 14 residues. Germline assignment: CDR1 KGHDR and CDR2 SFDVKD. The study, taken as a whole, reports: Dominant CD4 TCR responses targeted spike regions 160-218 and 743-854. Donors in the cohort were predominantly white British and more often female, and clonal diversity was possibly underestimated. In the spike-specific TCR repertoire, nearly half reportedly target unmutated variant regions. Only 5 or 6 individuals given AZD1222 were seropositive at baseline.

The sample holds a few counts of this clone. What it recognizes is unknown. Profiling relied on immunoSEQ multiplex PCR, and the TCRdb table lists in-frame clones only, not all of them. The table records some 140,000 clones, over 90% of them present only once. Sequencing was performed on peripheral blood, taken on day 0 of AZD1222 vaccination. The V and J genes are TRBV24-1 and TRBJ1-2; perhaps TRBD1 as D (5 bases). This sequence originates from an adult in good health. CDR3 bases: TGTGCCACCAGCGACCGGGACGGGAAATATGGCTACACCTTC. Translating it yields CATSDRDGKYGYTF.